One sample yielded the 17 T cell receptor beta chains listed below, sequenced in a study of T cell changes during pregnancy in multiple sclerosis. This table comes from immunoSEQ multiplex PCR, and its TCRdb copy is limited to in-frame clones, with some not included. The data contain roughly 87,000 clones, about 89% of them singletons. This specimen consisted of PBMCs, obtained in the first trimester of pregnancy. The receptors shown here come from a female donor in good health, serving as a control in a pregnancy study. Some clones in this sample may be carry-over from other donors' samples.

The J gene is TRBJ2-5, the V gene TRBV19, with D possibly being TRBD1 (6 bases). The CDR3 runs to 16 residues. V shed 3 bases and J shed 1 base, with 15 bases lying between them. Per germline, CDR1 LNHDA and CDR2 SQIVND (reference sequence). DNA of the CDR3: TGTGCCAGTAGTATTCTTCCCAGAGGGGGCCAAGAGACCCAGTACTTC. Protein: CASSILPRGGQETQYF.

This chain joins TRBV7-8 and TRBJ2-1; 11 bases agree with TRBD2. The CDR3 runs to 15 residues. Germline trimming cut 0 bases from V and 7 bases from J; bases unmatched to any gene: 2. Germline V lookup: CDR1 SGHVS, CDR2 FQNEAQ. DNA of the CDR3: TGTGCCAGCAGCTTAGCGTTAGCGGGGGGGAATGAGCAGTTCTTC. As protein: CASSLALAGGNEQFF.

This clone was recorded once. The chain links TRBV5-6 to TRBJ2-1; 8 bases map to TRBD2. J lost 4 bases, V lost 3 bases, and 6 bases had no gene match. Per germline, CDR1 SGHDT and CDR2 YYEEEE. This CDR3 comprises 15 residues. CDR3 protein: CASSYDERGYNEQFF. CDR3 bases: TGTGCCAGCAGCTACGACGAGCGGGGGTACAATGAGCAGTTCTTC.

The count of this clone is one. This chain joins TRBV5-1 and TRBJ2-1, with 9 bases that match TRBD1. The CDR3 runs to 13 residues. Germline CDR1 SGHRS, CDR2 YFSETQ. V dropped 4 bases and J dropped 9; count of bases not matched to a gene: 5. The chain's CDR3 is CASSRDRDGEQFF. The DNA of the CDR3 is TGCGCCAGCAGCCGGGACAGGGATGGTGAGCAGTTCTTC.

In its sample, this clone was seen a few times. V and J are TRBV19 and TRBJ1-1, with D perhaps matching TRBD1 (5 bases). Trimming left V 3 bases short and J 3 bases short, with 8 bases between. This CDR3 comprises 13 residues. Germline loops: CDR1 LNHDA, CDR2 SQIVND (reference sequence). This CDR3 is CASSIKGDTEAFF. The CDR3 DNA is TGTGCCAGTAGTATTAAAGGGGACACTGAAGCTTTCTTT.

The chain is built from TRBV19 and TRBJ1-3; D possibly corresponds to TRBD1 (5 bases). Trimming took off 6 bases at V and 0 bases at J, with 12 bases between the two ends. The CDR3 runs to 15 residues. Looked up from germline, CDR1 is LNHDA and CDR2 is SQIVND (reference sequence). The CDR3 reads CASRRGLSSGNTIYF. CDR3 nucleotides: TGTGCCAGTAGACGGGGACTTAGCTCTGGAAACACCATATATTTT. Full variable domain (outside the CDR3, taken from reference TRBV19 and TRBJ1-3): DGGITQSPKYLFRKEGQNVTLSCEQNLNHDAMYWYRQDPGQGLRLIYYSQIVNDFQKGDIAEGYSVSREKKESFPLTVTSAQKNPTAFYLCASRRGLSSGNTIYFGEGSWLTVV.

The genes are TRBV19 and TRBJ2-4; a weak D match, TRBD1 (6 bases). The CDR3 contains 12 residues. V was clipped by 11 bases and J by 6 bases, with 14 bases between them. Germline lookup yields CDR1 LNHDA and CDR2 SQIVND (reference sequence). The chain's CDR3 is CASTGNLNIQYF. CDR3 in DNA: TGTGCCTCCACAGGGAACCTAAACATTCAGTACTTC.

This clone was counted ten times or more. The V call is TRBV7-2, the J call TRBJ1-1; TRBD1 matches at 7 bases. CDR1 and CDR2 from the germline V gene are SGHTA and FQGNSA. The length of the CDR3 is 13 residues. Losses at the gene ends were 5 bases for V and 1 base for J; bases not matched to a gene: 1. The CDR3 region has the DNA TGTGCCAGCAGCCGACAGGGGAACACTGAAGCTTTCTTT. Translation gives CASSRQGNTEAFF.

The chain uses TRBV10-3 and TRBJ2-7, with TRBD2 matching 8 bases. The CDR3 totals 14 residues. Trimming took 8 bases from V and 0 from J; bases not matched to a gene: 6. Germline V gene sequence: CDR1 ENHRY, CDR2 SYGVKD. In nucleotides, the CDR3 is TGTGCCATCGCGACTAGCGCAAGCTCCTACGAGCAGTACTTC. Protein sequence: CAIATSASSYEQYF.

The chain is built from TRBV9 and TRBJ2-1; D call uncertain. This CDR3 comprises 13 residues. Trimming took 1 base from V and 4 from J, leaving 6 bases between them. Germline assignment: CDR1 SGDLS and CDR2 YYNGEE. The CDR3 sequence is CASSVPGYNEQFF. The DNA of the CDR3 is TGTGCCAGCAGCGTACCCGGGTACAATGAGCAGTTCTTC.

Written as DNA, the CDR3 is TGTGCCAGCAGTTTAAATAATAACTATGGCTACACCTTC. Translated: CASSLNNNYGYTF. The chain uses TRBV27 and TRBJ1-2, with unresolved D. Trimming left V 2 bases short and J 1 base short, with 5 bases between. This CDR3 comprises 13 residues. Germline assignment: CDR1 MNHEY and CDR2 SMNVEV (reference sequence).

The CDR3 region has the DNA TGTGCCAGCAGTACAGACCAGGGGGTATGGGATGGCTACACCTTC. It codes for CASSTDQGVWDGYTF. The chain recombines TRBV5-5 with TRBJ1-2; TRBD1 matches at 7 bases. Germline trimming cut 5 bases from V and 6 bases from J; bases unmatched to any gene: 13. Germline CDR1 SGHKS, CDR2 YYEKEE (reference sequence). The CDR3 runs 15 residues.

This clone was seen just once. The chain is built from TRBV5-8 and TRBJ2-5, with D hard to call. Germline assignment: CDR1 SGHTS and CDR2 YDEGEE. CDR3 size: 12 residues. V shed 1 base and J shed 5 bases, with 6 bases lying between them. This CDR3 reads CASSLRVETQYF. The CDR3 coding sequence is TGTGCCAGCAGCTTGCGGGTGGAGACCCAGTACTTC.

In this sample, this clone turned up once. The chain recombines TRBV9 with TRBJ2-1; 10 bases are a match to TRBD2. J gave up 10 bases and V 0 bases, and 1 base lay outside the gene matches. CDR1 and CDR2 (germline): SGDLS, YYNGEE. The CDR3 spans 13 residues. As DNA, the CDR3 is TGTGCCAGCAGCGTAGTTAGCGGGAGGGAGCAGTTCTTC. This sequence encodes CASSVVSGREQFF.

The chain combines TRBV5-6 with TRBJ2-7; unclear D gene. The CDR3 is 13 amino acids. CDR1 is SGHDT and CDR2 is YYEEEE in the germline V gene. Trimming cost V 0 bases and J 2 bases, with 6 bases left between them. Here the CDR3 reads CASSLEVAYEQYF. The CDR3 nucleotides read TGTGCCAGCAGCTTGGAAGTAGCCTACGAGCAGTACTTC. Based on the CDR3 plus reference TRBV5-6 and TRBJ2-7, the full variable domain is DAGVTQSPTHLIKTRGQQVTLRCSPKSGHDTVSWYQQALGQGPQFIFQYYEEEERQRGNFPDRFSGHQFPNYSSELNVNALLLGDSALYLCASSLEVAYEQYFGPGTRLTVT.

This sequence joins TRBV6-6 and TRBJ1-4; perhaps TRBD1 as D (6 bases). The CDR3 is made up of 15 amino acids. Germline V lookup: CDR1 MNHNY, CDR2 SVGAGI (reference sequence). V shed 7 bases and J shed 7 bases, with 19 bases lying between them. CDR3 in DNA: TGTGCCAGCACCGAAAGGGGGGGCTTAGCTGAAAAACTGTTTTTT. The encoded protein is CASTERGGLAEKLFF.

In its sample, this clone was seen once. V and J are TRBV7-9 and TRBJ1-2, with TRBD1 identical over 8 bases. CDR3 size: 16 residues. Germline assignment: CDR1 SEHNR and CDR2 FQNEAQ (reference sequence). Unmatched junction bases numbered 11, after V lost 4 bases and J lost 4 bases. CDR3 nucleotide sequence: TGTGCCAGCAGCTCACGGACAGGGCTTTCCGGCTATGGCTACACCTTC. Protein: CASSSRTGLSGYGYTF. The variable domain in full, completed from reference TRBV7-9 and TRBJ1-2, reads DTGVSQNPRHKITKRGQNVTFRCDPISEHNRLYWYRQTLGQGPEFLTYFQNEAQLEKSRLLSDRFSAERPKGSFSTLEIQRTEQGDSAMYLCASSSRTGLSGYGYTFGSGTRLTVV.